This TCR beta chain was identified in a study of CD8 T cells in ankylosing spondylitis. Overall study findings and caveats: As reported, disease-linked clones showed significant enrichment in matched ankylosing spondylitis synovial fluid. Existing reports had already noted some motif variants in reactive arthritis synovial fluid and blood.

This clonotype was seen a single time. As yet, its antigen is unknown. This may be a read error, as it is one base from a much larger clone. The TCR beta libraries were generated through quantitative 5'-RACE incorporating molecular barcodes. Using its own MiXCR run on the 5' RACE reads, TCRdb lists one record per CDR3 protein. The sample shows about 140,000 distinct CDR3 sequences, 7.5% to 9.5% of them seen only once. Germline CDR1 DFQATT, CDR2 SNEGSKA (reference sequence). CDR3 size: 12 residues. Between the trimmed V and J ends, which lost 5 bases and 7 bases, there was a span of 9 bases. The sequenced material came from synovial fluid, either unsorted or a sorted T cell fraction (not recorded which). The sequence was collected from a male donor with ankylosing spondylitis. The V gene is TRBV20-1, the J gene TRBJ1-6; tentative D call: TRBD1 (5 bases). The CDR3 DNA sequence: TGCAGTGCTGGAGCAGGGAATTCACCCCTCCACTTT. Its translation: CSAGAGNSPLHF.